This T cell receptor beta chain was identified during a study of blood T cells in healthy people across ages. Germline V lookup: CDR1 ENHRY, CDR2 SYGVKD. J gave up 4 bases and V 0 bases, and 2 bases lay outside the gene matches. CDR3 length: 15 amino acids. PCR was performed a second time for about 6 to 12 cycles using a sample-barcoded 5' primer and a J-beta primer mix. TCRdb reprocessed the 5' RACE reads via MiXCR and lists one record per CDR3 protein. The sample lists 1.5 million to 1.9 million distinct CDR3 sequences, under 55% seen once, with about 4% in the top ten. As for this clonotype: No antigen is known for it.

General study results and limits: Roughly linearly, TCR beta diversity per million T cells fell as age increased.

This chain joins TRBV10-3 and TRBJ1-1; 10 nucleotides line up with TRBD1. The clonotype comes from a woman younger than 35 in good health. Sequenced sample: blood. The chain's CDR3 is CAISESGQGRTEAFF. Written as DNA, the CDR3 is TGTGCCATCAGTGAGTCGGGACAGGGGCGCACTGAAGCTTTCTTT.